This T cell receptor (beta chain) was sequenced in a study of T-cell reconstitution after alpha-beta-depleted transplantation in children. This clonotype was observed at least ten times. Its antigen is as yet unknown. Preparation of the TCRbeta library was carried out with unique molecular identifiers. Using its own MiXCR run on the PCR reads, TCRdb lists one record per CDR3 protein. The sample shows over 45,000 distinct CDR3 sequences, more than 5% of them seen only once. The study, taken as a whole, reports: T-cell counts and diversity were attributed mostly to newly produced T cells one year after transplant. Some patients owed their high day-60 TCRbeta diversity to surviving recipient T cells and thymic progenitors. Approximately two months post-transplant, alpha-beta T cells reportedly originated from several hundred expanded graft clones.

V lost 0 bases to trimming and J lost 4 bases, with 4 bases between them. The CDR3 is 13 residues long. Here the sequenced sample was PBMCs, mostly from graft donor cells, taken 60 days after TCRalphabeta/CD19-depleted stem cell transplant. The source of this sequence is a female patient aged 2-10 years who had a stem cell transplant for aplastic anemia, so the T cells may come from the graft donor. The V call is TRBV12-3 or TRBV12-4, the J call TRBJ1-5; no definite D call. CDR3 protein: CASSLAPNQPQHF. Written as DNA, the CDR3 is TGTGCCAGCAGTTTAGCGCCGAATCAGCCCCAGCATTTT.